This passage covers 3 T cell receptor beta chains from one sample sequenced in a study of graft-versus-host responses after intestinal transplantation. Investigators treated the graft tissue so that it released intraepithelial and lamina propria lymphocytes. Only in-frame clones appear in the TCRdb table, and some are missing; sequencing was by immunoSEQ multiplex PCR. The table records about 9,600 clones, around 79% of them present only once. The input for sequencing was ileum tissue, taken less than 480 days after intestinal transplantation. These receptors came from a human patient who received an intestinal transplant, so some T cells may come from the graft donor.

This clone was seen just once. The genes are TRBV11-2 and TRBJ2-2; D is ambiguous. The V and J ends lost 3 bases and 5 bases respectively, with 13 bases between them. The CDR3 length is 15 residues. The germline V gene has CDR1 SGHAT and CDR2 FQNNGV. The CDR3, as DNA: TGTGCCAGCAGCTTCTTCCAACCCGGGACCGGGGAGCTGTTTTTT. It yields the protein CASSFFQPGTGELFF.

This clone was counted a few times. The chain employs TRBV11-2 and TRBJ2-5; 7 bases are shared with TRBD1. TRBJ2-7 matches the DNA end more closely, so the J call is doubtful. The CDR3 spans 17 residues. Germline V CDR1 and CDR2: SGHAT, FQNNGV. CDR3 nucleotides: TGTGCCAGCAGCCCGGGGATCCAGGGGGAGCTATCCTACGAGCAGTACTTC. Translating gives CASSPGIQGELSYEQYF.

The chain has TRBV5-1 and TRBJ2-6, with 7 bases that match TRBD1. The CDR3 spans 15 residues. V lost 4 bases and J lost 2; bases outside the gene matches: 3. Germline V gene sequence: CDR1 SGHRS, CDR2 YFSETQ. The CDR3, as DNA: TGCGCCAGCAGCGACGACAGGGCTGGGGCCAACGTCCTGACTTTC. Translating gives CASSDDRAGANVLTF.